This T cell receptor beta chain was obtained from a study of naive and memory T cell subsets. The CDR3 contains 14 residues. The germline V gene encodes CDR1 SQVTM and CDR2 ANQGSEA. V was pared by 2 bases and J by 4 bases, with 14 bases between. Two oligonucleotides, mixed equimolar, formed the beta constant-region primer covering TRBC1 and TRBC2. TCRdb itself ran the UMI-ligation and nested PCR reads through MiXCR, one entry per CDR3 protein. This sample has roughly 140,000 distinct CDR3 sequences, with 15% to 20% found just once. From the second PCR step, alpha and beta chains were amplified apart. Input material: naive CD4+ T cells from blood. The J gene is TRBJ1-1, the V gene TRBV29-1; D is ambiguous. The clonotype originates from a human donor in good health. As DNA, the CDR3 is TGCAGCGTTGAATCTAATGGGATGGCCACTGAAGCTTTCTTT. Translation gives CSVESNGMATEAFF.